The 21 T cell receptor beta chains in this list originate from one sample, sequenced in a study of T cells expressing NK-cell markers. TCRdb derives one entry per CDR3 protein from the 5' RACE reads, leaving out DNA. The specimen's table records about 300,000 distinct CDR3 sequences. Sequenced material: blood T cells: a sorted CD56 or NKG2C T cell subset, CD4+ or CD8+ T cells, or bulk PBMC T cells (not recorded which). These receptors were taken from a woman aged 18-69 years in good health.

The rearrangement links TRBV6-5 to TRBJ1-5; TCRdb returns TRBD1, unconfirmable since there is no DNA. The V gene's germline CDR1 is MNHEY and CDR2 SVGAGI. CDR3 length: 14 amino acids. The CDR3 sequence: CASSYAGSNQPQHF.

The rearrangement links TRBV12-5 to TRBJ2-3. The CDR3 consists of 15 residues. Per the germline V gene, CDR1 is LGHNT and CDR2 is FRNRAP. CDR3 protein: CASGLGTLAADTQYF.

The CDR3 sequence is CASSESTGTGNTGELFF. V gene TRBV25-1 combines with J gene TRBJ2-2; TCRdb calls TRBD1, which cannot be checked without DNA. The CDR3 is made up of 17 amino acids. From germline, CDR1 is MGHDK and CDR2 SYGVNS.

J is TRBJ2-3 and V is TRBV5-1. CDR1 is SGHRS and CDR2 is YFSETQ in the germline V gene. The length of the CDR3 is 14 residues. CDR3 region: CASSLAPQGDTQYF.

This rearrangement joins TRBV27 to TRBJ2-3; checking the TCRdb D call of TRBD1 is not possible without DNA. Germline V gene data show CDR1 as MNHEY and CDR2 as SMNVEV (reference sequence). This CDR3 has 13 residues. The CDR3 reads CASSGQGLDTQYF.

The rearrangement links TRBV5-4 to TRBJ1-6; there is no DNA to check the TCRdb D call of TRBD1. The germline CDR1 and CDR2 sequences are SGHNT and YYREEE (reference sequence). The CDR3 extends over 15 amino acids. The CDR3: CASSTDRGPSRPLHF.

J is TRBJ1-4 and V is TRBV2; TCRdb indicates TRBD1, and absent DNA this call remains unverified. The CDR3 totals 12 residues. Per germline, CDR1 SNHLY and CDR2 FYNNEI. This CDR3 is CASVRGSRKLFF.

The chain links TRBV11-2 to TRBJ1-6. The CDR3 contains 13 residues. The germline CDR1 and CDR2 sequences are SGHAT and FQNNGV. CDR3 protein: CASSLTTYSPLHF.

V and J are TRBV7-2 and TRBJ2-2; as DNA is missing, the TRBD1 call by TCRdb cannot be tested. The CDR3 length is 15 residues. Germline V gives CDR1 SGHTA, CDR2 FQGNSA. CDR3 sequence: CASSLGGVVTGELFF.

The genes are TRBV29-1 and TRBJ2-1; TCRdb names TRBD1, which stays unverified in the absence of DNA. Germline V gene lookup returns CDR1 SQVTM and CDR2 ANQGSEA. This CDR3 is built from 14 residues. The CDR3 loop is CSVTRGAHYNEQFF.

The chain has TRBV20-1 and TRBJ2-2; checking the TCRdb D call of TRBD1 is not possible without DNA. Per germline, CDR1 DFQATT and CDR2 SNEGSKA (reference sequence). The CDR3 sequence is 18 residues long. This chain's CDR3 is CSARAPRQGAGYGGELFF.

This chain links TRBV29-1 with TRBJ2-7; TCRdb's D gene call, TRBD1, goes unchecked for lack of DNA. CDR3 length: 12 amino acids. Germline CDR1 is SQVTM and CDR2 is ANQGSEA. CDR3 amino acids: CSVAFGQLEQYF.

The rearrangement joins TRBV12-3 or TRBV12-4 to TRBJ2-2. CDR3 size: 15 residues. The CDR3 reads CASSLQTLLRGELFF.

V usage is TRBV20-1 and J usage is TRBJ2-7; TCRdb reports TRBD2, a call that lacks DNA to check it against. CDR3 length equals 13 residues. Per germline, CDR1 DFQATT and CDR2 SNEGSKA (reference sequence). CDR3: CSAPPARAYEQYF.

The chain's CDR3 is CASSSYRGYGYTF. J is TRBJ1-2 and V is TRBV9; the D call of TRBD1 rests on TCRdb alone, since no DNA is present to check it. The CDR3 totals 13 residues. From germline, CDR1 is SGDLS and CDR2 YYNGEE.

V is TRBV20-1 and J is TRBJ2-1. CDR3 length: 13 residues. CDR1 is DFQATT, CDR2 SNEGSKA, per germline (reference sequence). The CDR3 reads CSAAMDTYNEQFF.

This rearrangement joins TRBV7-9 to TRBJ1-1; the D gene TCRdb calls, TRBD1, cannot be checked with no DNA. The CDR3 length is 14 residues. Germline V gene sequence: CDR1 SEHNR, CDR2 FQNEAQ (reference sequence). The CDR3 sequence: CASSRRNRDTEAFF.

The chain uses TRBV5-6 and TRBJ1-1. CDR1 is SGHDT, CDR2 YYEEEE, per germline. The CDR3 spans 13 residues. This CDR3 reads CASSLVSRTEAFF.

The rearrangement uses TRBV4-2 and TRBJ2-3. The CDR3 extends over 15 amino acids. Germline-derived CDR1 and CDR2 are LGHNA and YNFKEQ. This CDR3 reads CASSQDNTSPDTQYF.

The V and J genes are TRBV20-1 and TRBJ2-3; TCRdb designates TRBD2, a call that cannot be tested without DNA. Germline V gene data show CDR1 as DFQATT and CDR2 as SNEGSKA (reference sequence). The CDR3 spans 15 residues. This CDR3 reads CSATKTSGHTDTQYF.

The V gene is TRBV3-1, the J gene TRBJ2-7. The CDR3 consists of 13 residues. CDR1 is LGHDT and CDR2 is YNNKEL in the germline V gene (reference sequence). This chain's CDR3 is CASSQDGAYEQYF.